This entry is about one T cell receptor beta chain. Antigen specificity is unknown. The sample originates from a study of cytomegalovirus exposure and HLA in healthy donors. Looking at the study overall: A subsequent analysis reported that the 95 to 150 validation repertoires were produced on the same platform that had also been used for the approximately 700 first-cohort repertoires. Regarding the study as a whole: The TCR clusters that emerged in the first cohort tended, a later analysis found, to co-occur in the approximately 110 validation repertoires. A list of approximately 160 TCR beta chains associated with cytomegalovirus was given.

Germline V gene sequence: CDR1 MNHEY, CDR2 SVGAGI. The CDR3 has 15 residues. With 2 bases clipped from V and 4 bases from J, the junction kept 8 bases outside the gene matches. The assay was immunoSEQ multiplex PCR, and TCRdb's table has in-frame clones only and misses some. This sample has 150,000 to 200,000 clones; almost 85% occur once, and the top ten carry around 9.6%. Donors came from a validation cohort of about 110 subjects, distinct from the first 666-subject cohort. Sequenced sample: PBMCs. This chain joins TRBV6-5 and TRBJ2-7, with 7 bases aligning to TRBD2. This sequence originates from a young man in good health and CMV-seropositive. CDR3 protein: CASSYTGLGVYEQYF. Written as DNA, the CDR3 is TGTGCCAGCAGTTACACAGGACTAGGGGTTTACGAGCAGTACTTC.